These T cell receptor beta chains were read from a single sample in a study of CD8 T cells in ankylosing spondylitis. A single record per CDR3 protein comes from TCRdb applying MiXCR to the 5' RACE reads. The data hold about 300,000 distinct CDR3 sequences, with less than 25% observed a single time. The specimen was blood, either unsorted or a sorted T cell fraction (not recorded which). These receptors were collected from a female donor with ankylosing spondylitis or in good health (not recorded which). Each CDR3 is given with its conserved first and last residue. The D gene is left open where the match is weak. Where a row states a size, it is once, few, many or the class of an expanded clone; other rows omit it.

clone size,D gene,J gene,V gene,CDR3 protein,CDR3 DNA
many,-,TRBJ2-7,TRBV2,CASSEGGYEQYF,TGTGCCAGCAGTGAGGGTGGCTACGAGCAGTACTTC
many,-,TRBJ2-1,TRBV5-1,CASSRRSEGWNEQFF,TGCGCCAGCAGCCGGAGGAGCGAGGGTTGGAATGAGCAGTTCTTC
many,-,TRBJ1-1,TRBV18,CASSPRKGEGTEAFF,TGTGCCAGCTCACCACGGAAGGGCGAGGGCACTGAAGCTTTCTTT
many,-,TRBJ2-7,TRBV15,CATSRYSNYEQYF,TGTGCCACCAGCAGGTACTCAAACTACGAGCAGTACTTC
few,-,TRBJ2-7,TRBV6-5,CASSSVAYEQYF,TGTGCCAGCTCGAGCGTTGCCTACGAGCAGTACTTC
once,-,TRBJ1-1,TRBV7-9,CASSLWVGRMNTEALF,TGTGCCAGCAGCTTATGGGTGGGTCGGATGAACACTGAAGCTCTCTTT
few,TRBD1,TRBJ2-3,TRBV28,CASIRDRADTQYF,TGTGCCAGCATCCGGGACAGGGCAGATACGCAGTATTTT
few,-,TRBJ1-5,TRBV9,CASSPDLRINQPQHF,TGTGCCAGCAGCCCCGACTTGAGGATCAATCAGCCCCAGCATTTT
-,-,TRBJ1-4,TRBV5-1,CASSLGGKEEKLFF,TGCGCCAGCAGCTTGGGAGGGAAGGAGGAAAAACTGTTTTTT
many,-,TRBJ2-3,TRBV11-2,CASSLDGGTTDTQYF,TGTGCCAGCAGCTTAGATGGTGGGACTACAGATACGCAGTATTTT
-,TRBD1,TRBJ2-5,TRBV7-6,CASSWGTGAQETQYF,TGTGCCAGCAGCTGGGGGACAGGGGCACAAGAGACCCAGTACTTC
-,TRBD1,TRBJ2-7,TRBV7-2,CASSSRDRAYEQYF,TGTGCCAGCAGCTCCCGGGACAGAGCTTACGAGCAGTACTTC
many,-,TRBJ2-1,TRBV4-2,CASSQARNEQFF,TGTGCCAGCAGCCAAGCGCGGAATGAGCAGTTCTTC
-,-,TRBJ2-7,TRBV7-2,CASSSSSCEQYF,TGTGCCAGCAGCTCCAGCTCCTGCGAGCAGTACTTC
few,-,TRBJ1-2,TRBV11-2,CASSSPKRGEYSANYGYTF,TGTGCCAGCAGCTCCCCTAAAAGGGGAGAATACTCAGCTAACTATGGCTACACCTTC
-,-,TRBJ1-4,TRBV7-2,CASSPEGGLIEKLFF,TGTGCCAGCAGCCCGGAGGGGGGGTTGATTGAAAAACTGTTTTTT
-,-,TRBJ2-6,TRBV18,CASSLTVVSGANVLTF,TGTGCCAGCTCACTGACAGTCGTCTCTGGGGCCAACGTCCTGACTTTC
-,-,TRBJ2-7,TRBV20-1,CSARGPGSYEQYF,TGCAGTGCCCGAGGCCCTGGCTCCTACGAGCAGTACTTC
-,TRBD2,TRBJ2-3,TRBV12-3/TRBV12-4,CASSPGWLAGRTDTQYF,TGTGCCAGCAGCCCCGGTTGGCTAGCGGGCCGCACAGATACGCAGTATTTT
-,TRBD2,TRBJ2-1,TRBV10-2,CASSERLAGGSRSYNEQFF,TGCGCCAGCAGTGAGCGACTAGCGGGAGGGTCCCGCTCCTACAATGAGCAGTTCTTC
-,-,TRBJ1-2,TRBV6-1,CASSRQTLGLYGYTF,TGTGCCAGCAGCCGACAGACTCTGGGGCTCTATGGCTACACCTTC
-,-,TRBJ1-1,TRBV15,CATSRNLDTGAFF,TGTGCCACCAGCAGAAATCTGGACACCGGAGCTTTCTTT
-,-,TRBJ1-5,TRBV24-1,CATSDLGGRSNQPQHF,TGTGCCACCAGTGATTTGGGGGGTAGGTCCAATCAGCCCCAGCATTTT
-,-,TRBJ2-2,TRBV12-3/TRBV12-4,CASIPGLRDTGELFF,TGTGCCAGCATCCCTGGGTTGAGGGACACCGGGGAGCTGTTTTTT
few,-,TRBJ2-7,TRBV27,CASSLDGSPYEQYF,TGTGCCAGCAGTTTAGACGGGAGTCCCTACGAGCAGTACTTC
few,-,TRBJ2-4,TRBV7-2,CASSTFGGRKAKNIQYF,TGTGCCAGCAGCACATTTGGGGGGAGAAAAGCCAAAAACATTCAGTACTTC
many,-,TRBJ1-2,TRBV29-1,CSVRTVENYGYTF,TGCAGCGTAAGGACAGTGGAAAACTATGGCTACACCTTC
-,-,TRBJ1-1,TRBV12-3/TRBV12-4,CASTQKGLNTEAFF,TGTGCCAGCACCCAGAAGGGTCTGAACACTGAAGCTTTCTTT
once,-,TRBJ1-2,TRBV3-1,CASSQQSVNLEVSGYGYTF,TGTGCCAGCAGCCAACAAAGCGTTAATCTCGAGGTCAGTGGCTATGGCTACACCTTC
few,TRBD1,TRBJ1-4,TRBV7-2,CASSFLGQQSEKLFF,TGTGCCAGCAGCTTTTTGGGACAGCAGAGTGAAAAACTGTTTTTT
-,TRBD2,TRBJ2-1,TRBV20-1,CSGASGSLGEQFF,TGCAGTGGCGCTAGCGGGAGCTTGGGTGAGCAGTTCTTC
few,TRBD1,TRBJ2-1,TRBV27,CASSLSVRPRGLDEQFF,TGTGCCAGCAGTTTATCCGTGCGGCCCAGGGGGTTGGATGAGCAGTTCTTC
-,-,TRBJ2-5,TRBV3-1,CASSRFPLRQETQYF,TGTGCCAGCAGCCGCTTCCCGCTCCGCCAAGAGACCCAGTACTTC
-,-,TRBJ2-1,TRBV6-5,CASSLDGLSYNEQFF,TGTGCCAGCAGTCTTGATGGTCTCTCCTACAATGAGCAGTTCTTC
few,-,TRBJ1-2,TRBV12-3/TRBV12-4,CASSLAKGVGYTF,TGTGCCAGCAGTTTAGCTAAAGGGGTGGGCTACACCTTC
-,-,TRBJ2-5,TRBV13,CASTRGRGSETQYF,TGTGCCAGCACCCGCGGCCGGGGATCAGAGACCCAGTACTTC
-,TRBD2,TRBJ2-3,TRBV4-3,CASSQLAGTGNTQYF,TGCGCCAGCAGCCAGCTAGCGGGTACTGGTAATACGCAGTATTTT
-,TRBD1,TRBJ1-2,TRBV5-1,CASSLEGTGDYGYTF,TGCGCCAGCAGCCTGGAAGGGACAGGGGACTATGGCTACACCTTC
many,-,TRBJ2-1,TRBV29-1,CSGKKSSYNEQFF,TGCAGCGGGAAGAAATCCTCCTACAATGAGCAGTTCTTC
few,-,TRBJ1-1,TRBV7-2,CASSLWGAGNTEAFF,TGTGCCAGCAGCTTATGGGGGGCGGGGAACACTGAAGCTTTCTTT
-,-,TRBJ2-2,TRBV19,CASTSGTGTGELFF,TGTGCCAGTACCTCGGGTACCGGCACCGGGGAGCTGTTTTTT
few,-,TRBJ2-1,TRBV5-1,CASSLTTGNRYNEQFF,TGCGCCAGCAGCCTGACGACTGGGAACCGATACAATGAGCAGTTCTTC
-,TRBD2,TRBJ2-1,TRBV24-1,CATSAGLAGNEQFF,TGTGCCACCAGTGCCGGACTAGCGGGGAATGAGCAGTTCTTC
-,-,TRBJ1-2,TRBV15,CATSRDLGRRINYGYTF,TGTGCCACCAGCAGAGATCTGGGCAGAAGGATTAACTATGGCTACACCTTC
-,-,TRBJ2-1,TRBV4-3,CASSGVRGSGPYNEQFF,TGCGCCAGCAGCGGGGTCAGGGGTAGCGGCCCCTACAATGAGCAGTTCTTC
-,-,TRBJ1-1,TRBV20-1,CSARQRMNTEAFF,TGCAGTGCCCGACAGCGCATGAACACTGAAGCTTTCTTT
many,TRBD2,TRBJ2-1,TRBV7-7,CASSLGLANNEQFF,TGTGCCAGCAGCTTGGGACTAGCGAACAATGAGCAGTTCTTC
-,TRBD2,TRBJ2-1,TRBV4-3,CASSHVGTSGNRRGKAQFF,TGCGCCAGCAGCCATGTCGGGACTAGCGGGAACCGGCGGGGAAAGGCGCAGTTCTTC
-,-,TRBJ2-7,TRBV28,CASSLYSPIDAGTQEQYF,TGTGCCAGCAGTTTATACAGCCCCATTGACGCGGGGACCCAGGAGCAGTACTTC
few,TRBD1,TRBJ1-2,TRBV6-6,CASSSTGDYGYTF,TGTGCCAGCAGTTCGACAGGGGACTATGGCTACACCTTC